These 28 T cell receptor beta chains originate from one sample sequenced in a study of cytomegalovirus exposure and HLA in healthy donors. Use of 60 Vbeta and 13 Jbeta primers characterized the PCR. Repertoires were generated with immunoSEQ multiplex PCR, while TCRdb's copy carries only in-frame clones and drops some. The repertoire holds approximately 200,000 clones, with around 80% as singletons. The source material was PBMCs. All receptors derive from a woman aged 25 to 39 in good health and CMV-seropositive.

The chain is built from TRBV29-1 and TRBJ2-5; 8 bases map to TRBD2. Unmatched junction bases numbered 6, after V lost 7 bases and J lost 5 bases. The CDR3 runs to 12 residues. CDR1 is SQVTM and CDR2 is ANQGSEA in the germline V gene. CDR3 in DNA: TGCAGCGCTCGAAGCGGGAGTGAGACCCAGTACTTC. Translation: CSARSGSETQYF.

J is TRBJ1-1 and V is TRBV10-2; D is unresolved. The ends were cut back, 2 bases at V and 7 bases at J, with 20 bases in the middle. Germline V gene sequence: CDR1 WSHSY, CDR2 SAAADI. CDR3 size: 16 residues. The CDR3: CASSESLWASEFEAFF. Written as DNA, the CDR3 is TGCGCCAGCAGTGAGAGTTTGTGGGCGTCAGAGTTTGAAGCTTTCTTT.

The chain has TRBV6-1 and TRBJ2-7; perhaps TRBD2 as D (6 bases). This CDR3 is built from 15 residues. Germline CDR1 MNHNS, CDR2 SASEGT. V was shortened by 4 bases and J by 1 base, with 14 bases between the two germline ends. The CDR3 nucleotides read TGTGCCAGCAGTGGCCAAGCAGCGGGTTCCTACGAGCAGTACTTC. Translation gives CASSGQAAGSYEQYF.

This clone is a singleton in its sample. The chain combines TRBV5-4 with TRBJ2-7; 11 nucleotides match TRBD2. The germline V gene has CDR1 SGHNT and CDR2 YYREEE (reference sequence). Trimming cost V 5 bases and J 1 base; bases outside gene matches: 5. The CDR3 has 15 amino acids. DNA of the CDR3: TGTGCCAGCAGGGCCGGGACTAGCGGTTCCTACGAGCAGTACTTC. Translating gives CASRAGTSGSYEQYF.

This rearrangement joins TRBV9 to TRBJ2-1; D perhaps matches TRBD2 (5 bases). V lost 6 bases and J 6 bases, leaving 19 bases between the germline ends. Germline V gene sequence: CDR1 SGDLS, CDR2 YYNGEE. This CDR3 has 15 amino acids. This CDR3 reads CASTQSGYEGNEQFF. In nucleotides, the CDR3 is TGTGCCAGCACCCAGTCTGGGTACGAGGGCAATGAGCAGTTCTTC.

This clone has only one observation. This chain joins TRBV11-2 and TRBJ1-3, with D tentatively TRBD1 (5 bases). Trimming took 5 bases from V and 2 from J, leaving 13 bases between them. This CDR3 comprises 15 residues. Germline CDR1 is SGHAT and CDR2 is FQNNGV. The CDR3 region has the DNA TGTGCCAGCAGCCTCCAGGGCGGTCCTGGAAACACCATATATTTT. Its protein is CASSLQGGPGNTIYF.

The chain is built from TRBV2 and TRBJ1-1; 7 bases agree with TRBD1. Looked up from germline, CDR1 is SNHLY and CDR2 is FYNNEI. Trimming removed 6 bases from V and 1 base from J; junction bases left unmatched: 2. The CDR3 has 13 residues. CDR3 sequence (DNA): TGTGCCAGCAGAAGGGACAGGAACACTGAAGCTTTCTTT. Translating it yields CASRRDRNTEAFF.

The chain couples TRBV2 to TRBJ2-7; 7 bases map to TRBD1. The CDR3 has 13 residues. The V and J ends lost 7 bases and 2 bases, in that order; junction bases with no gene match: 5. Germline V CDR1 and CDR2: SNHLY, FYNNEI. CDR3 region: CASTGQGAYEQYF. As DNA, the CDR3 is TGTGCCAGCACCGGCCAGGGGGCCTACGAGCAGTACTTC.

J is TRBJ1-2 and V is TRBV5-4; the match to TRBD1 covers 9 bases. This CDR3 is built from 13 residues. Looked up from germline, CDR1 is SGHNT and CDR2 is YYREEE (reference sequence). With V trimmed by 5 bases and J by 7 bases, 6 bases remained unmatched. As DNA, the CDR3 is TGTGCCAGCAGTCGACAGGGGGGAGGTGGCTACACCTTC. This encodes CASSRQGGGGYTF.

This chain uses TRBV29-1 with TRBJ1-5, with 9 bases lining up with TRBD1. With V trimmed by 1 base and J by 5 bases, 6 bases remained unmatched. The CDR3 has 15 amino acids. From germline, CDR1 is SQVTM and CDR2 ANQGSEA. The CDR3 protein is CSVEVSTGGDQPQHF. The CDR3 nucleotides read TGCAGCGTTGAAGTGTCGACAGGGGGAGATCAGCCCCAGCATTTT.

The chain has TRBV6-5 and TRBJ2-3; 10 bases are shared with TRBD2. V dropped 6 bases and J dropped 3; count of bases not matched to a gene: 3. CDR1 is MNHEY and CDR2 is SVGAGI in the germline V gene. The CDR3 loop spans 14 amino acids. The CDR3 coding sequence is TGTGCCAGCAGACCTAGCGGGAGAACAGATACGCAGTATTTT. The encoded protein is CASRPSGRTDTQYF.

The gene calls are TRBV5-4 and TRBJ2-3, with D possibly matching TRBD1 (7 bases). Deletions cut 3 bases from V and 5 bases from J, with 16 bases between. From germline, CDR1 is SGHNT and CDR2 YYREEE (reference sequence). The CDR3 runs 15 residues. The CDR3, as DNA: TGTGCCAGCAGCTCCCAGGGGGGAGGAGGAGATACGCAGTATTTT. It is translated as CASSSQGGGGDTQYF.

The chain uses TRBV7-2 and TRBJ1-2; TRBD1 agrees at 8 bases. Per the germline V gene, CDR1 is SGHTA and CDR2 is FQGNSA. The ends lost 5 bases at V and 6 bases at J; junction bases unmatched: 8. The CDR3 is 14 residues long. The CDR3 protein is CASSPGQGVDGYTF. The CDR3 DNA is TGTGCCAGCAGCCCCGGACAGGGAGTCGATGGCTACACCTTC.

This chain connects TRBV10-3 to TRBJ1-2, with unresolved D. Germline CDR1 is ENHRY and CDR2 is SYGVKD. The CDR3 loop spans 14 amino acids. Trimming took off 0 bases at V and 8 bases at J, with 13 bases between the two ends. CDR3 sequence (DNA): TGTGCCATCAGTGAGTCTCCGGGGATGGGCGGCTACACCTTC. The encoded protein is CAISESPGMGGYTF.

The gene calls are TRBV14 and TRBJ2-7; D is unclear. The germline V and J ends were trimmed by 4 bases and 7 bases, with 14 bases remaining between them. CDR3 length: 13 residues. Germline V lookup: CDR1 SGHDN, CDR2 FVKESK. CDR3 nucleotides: TGTGCCAGCAGCCCCTCTTTATTCCGGGAGCAGTACTTC. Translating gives CASSPSLFREQYF.

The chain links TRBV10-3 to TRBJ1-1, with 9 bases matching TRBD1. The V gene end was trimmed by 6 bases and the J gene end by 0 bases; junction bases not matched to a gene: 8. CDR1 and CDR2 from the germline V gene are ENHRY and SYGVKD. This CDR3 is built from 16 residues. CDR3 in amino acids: CAISNSRDRVNTEAFF. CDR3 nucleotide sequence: TGTGCCATCAGCAACTCCCGGGACAGGGTGAACACTGAAGCTTTCTTT.

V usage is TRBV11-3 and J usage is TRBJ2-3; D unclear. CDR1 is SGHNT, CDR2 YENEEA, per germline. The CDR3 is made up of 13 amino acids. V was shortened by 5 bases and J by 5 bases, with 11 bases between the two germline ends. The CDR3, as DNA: TGTGCCAGCAGCCTGAGAACCGAAGATACGCAGTATTTT. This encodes CASSLRTEDTQYF.

The CDR3 is CASSPGYANTEAFF. The CDR3 DNA is TGTGCCAGCAGCCCAGGTTATGCGAACACTGAAGCTTTCTTT. V is TRBV7-8 and J is TRBJ1-1, with D unclear. V was trimmed by 5 bases and J by 1 base, leaving 11 bases between them. The CDR3 sequence is 14 residues long. CDR1 is SGHVS, CDR2 FQNEAQ, per germline.

The CDR3 loop is CASSSGWGADTQYF. DNA of the CDR3: TGTGCCAGCAGTTCCGGGTGGGGGGCAGATACGCAGTATTTT. The rearrangement links TRBV11-2 to TRBJ2-3, with TRBD2 as a possible D gene (6 bases). The V end lost 6 bases, the J end lost 4 bases, and 14 bases lay between the germline ends. Germline CDR1 is SGHAT and CDR2 is FQNNGV. The CDR3 spans 14 residues.

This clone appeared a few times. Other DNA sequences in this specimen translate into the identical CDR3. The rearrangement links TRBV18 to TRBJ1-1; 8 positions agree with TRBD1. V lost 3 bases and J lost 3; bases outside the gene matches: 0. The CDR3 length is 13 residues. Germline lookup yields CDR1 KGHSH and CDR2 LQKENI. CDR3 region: CASSPDRDTEAFF. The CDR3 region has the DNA TGTGCCAGCTCACCGGACAGGGACACTGAAGCTTTCTTT.

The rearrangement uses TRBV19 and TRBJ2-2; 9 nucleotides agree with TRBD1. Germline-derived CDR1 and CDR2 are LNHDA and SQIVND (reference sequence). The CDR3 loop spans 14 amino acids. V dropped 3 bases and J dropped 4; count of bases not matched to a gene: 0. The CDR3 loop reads CASSMDRGTGELFF. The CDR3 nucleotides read TGTGCCAGTAGTATGGACAGGGGCACCGGGGAGCTGTTTTTT. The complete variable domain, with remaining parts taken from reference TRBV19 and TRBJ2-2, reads DGGITQSPKYLFRKEGQNVTLSCEQNLNHDAMYWYRQDPGQGLRLIYYSQIVNDFQKGDIAEGYSVSREKKESFPLTVTSAQKNPTAFYLCASSMDRGTGELFFGEGSRLTVL.

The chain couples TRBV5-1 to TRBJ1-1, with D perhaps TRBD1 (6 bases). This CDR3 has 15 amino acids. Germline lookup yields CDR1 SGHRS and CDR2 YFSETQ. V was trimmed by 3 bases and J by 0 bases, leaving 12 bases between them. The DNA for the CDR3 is TGCGCCAGCAGCTGGCAAGGGGGTATGAACACTGAAGCTTTCTTT. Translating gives CASSWQGGMNTEAFF.

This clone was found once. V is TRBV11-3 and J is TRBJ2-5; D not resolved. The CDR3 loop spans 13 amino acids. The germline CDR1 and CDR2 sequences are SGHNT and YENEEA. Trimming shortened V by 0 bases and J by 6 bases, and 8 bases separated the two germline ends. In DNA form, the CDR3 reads TGTGCCAGCAGCTTAGATACAGTAAAGACCCAGTACTTC. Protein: CASSLDTVKTQYF.

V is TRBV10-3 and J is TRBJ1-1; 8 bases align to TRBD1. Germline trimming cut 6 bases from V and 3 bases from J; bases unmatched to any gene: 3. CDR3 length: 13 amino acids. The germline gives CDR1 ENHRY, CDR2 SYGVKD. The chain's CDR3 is CAIRDRVDTEAFF. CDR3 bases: TGTGCCATCAGGGACAGGGTGGACACTGAAGCTTTCTTT.

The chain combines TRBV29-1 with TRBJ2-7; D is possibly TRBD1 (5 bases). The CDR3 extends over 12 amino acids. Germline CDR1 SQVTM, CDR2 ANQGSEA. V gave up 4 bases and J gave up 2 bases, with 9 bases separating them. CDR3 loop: CSVGTTTYEQYF. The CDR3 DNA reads TGCAGCGTTGGGACAACTACCTACGAGCAGTACTTC.

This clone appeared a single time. CDR3 nucleotide sequence: TGTGCCAGCAGCCACCACAGGGGGACCTACGAGCAGTACTTC. Its protein is CASSHHRGTYEQYF. V usage is TRBV11-3 and J usage is TRBJ2-7; 8 bases are a match to TRBD1. CDR1 and CDR2 from the germline V gene are SGHNT and YENEEA. V lost 5 bases and J lost 2; bases outside the gene matches: 5. CDR3 length: 14 residues.

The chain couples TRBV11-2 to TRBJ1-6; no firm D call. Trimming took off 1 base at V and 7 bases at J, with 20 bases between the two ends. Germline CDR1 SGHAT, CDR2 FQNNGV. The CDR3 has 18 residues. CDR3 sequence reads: CASSLGHREGHMNSPLHF. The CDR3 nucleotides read TGTGCCAGCAGCTTAGGACACCGGGAGGGTCATATGAATTCACCCCTCCACTTT.

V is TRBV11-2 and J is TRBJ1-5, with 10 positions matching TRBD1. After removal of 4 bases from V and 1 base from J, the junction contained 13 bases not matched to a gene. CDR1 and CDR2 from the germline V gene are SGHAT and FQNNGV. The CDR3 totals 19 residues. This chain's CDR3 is CASSSHRDRGRTSNQPQHF. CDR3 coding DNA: TGTGCCAGCAGCTCCCACCGGGACAGGGGTAGGACGAGCAATCAGCCCCAGCATTTT.